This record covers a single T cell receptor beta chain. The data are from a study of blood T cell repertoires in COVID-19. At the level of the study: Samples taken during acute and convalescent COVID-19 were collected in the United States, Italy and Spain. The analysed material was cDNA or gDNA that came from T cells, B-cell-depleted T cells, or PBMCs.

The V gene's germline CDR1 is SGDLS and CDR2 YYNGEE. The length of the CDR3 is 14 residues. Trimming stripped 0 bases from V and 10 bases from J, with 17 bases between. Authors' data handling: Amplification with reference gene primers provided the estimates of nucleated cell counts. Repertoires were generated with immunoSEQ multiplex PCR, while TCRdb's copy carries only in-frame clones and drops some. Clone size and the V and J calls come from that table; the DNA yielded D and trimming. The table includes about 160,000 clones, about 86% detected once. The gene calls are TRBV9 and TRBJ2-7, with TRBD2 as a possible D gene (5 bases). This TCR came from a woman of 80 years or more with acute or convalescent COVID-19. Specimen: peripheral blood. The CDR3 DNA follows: TGTGCCAGCAGCGTAGGGGCTAGCCCAGAAAGTCAGTACTTC. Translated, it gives CASSVGASPESQYF. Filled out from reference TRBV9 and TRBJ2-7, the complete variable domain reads DSGVTQTPKHLITATGQRVTLRCSPRSGDLSVYWYQQSLDQGLQFLIQYYNGEERAKGNILERFSAQQFPDLHSELNLSSLELGDSALYFCASSVGASPESQYFGPGTRLTVT.